This T cell receptor (beta chain) emerged from a study of cytomegalovirus exposure and HLA in healthy donors. The length of the CDR3 is 16 residues. Primers included in the PCR were 60 Vbeta and 13 Jbeta primers. The protocol was immunoSEQ multiplex PCR, while the TCRdb copy is restricted to in-frame clones and leaves out a portion. The sample lists about 170,000 clones, around 84% occurring once. This clone was counted a single time. The source of this sequence is a man aged 25-45 years in good health and CMV-seropositive. V is TRBV21-1 and J is TRBJ2-5; TRBD2 is the table's D call and was not checked against the DNA. TRBV21-1 is tagged as a pseudogene. The sample comprised PBMCs. In nucleotides, the CDR3 is TGTGCCAGCCCTAAGGGCCTAGCGGGATGTACAGAGACCCAGTACTTC. It encodes CASPKGLAGCTETQYF.